Given below is one T cell receptor beta chain in context. The target antigen is unknown. The data originate from a study of a mutant IDH1 vaccine in newly diagnosed glioma. The V gene end was trimmed by 5 bases and the J gene end by 1 base; junction bases not matched to a gene: 11. This CDR3 is 17 amino acids long. Per germline, CDR1 LNHDA and CDR2 SQIVND (reference sequence). Time point indicated: week 47, end of study. The vaccine gave 300 ug of a 20-mer mutant IDH1 peptide subcutaneously per dose. Only in-frame clones appear in the TCRdb table, and some are missing; sequencing was by immunoSEQ multiplex PCR. The data show some 40,000 clones, with 60% to 85% seen just once and over 7.5% held by the top ten.

The source material was PBMCs, sampled from a glioma patient whose treatment included an IDH1 peptide vaccine. The source of this sequence is a man aged 40-49 years with glioma. The gene calls are TRBV19 and TRBJ2-5; 9 nucleotides match TRBD1. The CDR3 sequence is CASSGAGTGYSQETQYF. The CDR3 DNA reads TGTGCCAGTAGTGGGGCCGGGACAGGGTATAGCCAAGAGACCCAGTACTTC.